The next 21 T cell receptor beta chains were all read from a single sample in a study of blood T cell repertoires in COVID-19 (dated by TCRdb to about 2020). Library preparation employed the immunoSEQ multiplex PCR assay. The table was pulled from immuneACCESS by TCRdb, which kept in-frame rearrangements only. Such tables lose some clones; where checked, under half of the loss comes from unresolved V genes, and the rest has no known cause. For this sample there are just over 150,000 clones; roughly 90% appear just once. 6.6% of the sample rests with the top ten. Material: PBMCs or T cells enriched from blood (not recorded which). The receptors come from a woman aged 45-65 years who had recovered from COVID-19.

CDR3 sequence: CASSMDRGGYEQYF. In DNA form, the CDR3 reads TGTGCCAGCAGCATGGACAGGGGGGGCTACGAGCAGTACTTC. J is TRBJ2-7 and V is TRBV11-2; TRBD1 agrees at 10 bases. This CDR3 has 14 amino acids. V lost 5 bases to trimming and J lost 3 bases; unmatched junction nucleotides: 4. The germline gives CDR1 SGHAT, CDR2 FQNNGV. The variable domain in full, with the rest retrieved from reference TRBV11-2 and TRBJ2-7, is EAGVAQSPRYKIIEKRQSVAFWCNPISGHATLYWYQQILGQGPKLLIQFQNNGVVDDSQLPKDRFSAERLKGVDSTLKIQPAKLEDSAVYLCASSMDRGGYEQYFGPGTRLTVT.

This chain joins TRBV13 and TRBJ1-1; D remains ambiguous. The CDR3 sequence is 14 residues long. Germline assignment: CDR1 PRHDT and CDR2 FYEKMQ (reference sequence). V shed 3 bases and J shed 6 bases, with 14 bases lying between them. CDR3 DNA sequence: TGTGCCAGCAGCTTCGAGTCCCGCAGGCCTGAAGCTTTCTTT. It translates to CASSFESRRPEAFF.

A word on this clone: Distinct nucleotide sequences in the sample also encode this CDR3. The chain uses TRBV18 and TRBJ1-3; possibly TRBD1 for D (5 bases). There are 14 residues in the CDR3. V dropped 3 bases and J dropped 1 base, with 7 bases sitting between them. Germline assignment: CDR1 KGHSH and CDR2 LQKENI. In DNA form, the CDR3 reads TGTGCCAGCTCACCGCAGGGATCTGGAAACACCATATATTTT. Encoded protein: CASSPQGSGNTIYF. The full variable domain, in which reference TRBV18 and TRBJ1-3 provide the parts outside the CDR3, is NAGVMQNPRHLVRRRGQEARLRCSPMKGHSHVYWYRQLPEEGLKFMVYLQKENIIDESGMPKERFSAEFPKEGPSILRIQQVVRGDSAAYFCASSPQGSGNTIYFGEGSWLTVV.

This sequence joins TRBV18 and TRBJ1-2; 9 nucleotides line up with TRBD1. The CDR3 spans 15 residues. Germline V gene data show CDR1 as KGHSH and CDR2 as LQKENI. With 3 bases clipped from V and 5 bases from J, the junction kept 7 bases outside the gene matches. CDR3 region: CASSPRTGATYGYTF. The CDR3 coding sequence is TGTGCCAGCTCACCTCGGACAGGGGCAACATATGGCTACACCTTC. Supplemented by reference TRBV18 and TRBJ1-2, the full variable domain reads NAGVMQNPRHLVRRRGQEARLRCSPMKGHSHVYWYRQLPEEGLKFMVYLQKENIIDESGMPKERFSAEFPKEGPSILRIQQVVRGDSAAYFCASSPRTGATYGYTFGSGTRLTVV.

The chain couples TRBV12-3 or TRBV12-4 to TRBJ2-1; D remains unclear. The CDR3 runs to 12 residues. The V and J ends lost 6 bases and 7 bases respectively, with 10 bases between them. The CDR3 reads CASSHSWNEQFF. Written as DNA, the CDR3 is TGTGCCAGCAGCCACAGCTGGAATGAGCAGTTCTTC.

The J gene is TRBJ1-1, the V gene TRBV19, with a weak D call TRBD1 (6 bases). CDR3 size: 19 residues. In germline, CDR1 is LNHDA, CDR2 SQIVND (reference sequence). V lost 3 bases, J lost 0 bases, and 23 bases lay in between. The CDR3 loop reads CASSIRSRRGSFMNTEAFF. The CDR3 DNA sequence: TGTGCCAGTAGTATTAGGTCCCGCAGGGGCAGTTTTATGAACACTGAAGCTTTCTTT.

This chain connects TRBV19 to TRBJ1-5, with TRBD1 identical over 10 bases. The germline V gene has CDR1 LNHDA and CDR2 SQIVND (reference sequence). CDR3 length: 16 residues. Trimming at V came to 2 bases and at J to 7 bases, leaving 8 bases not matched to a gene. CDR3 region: CASSITGQGTNQPQHF. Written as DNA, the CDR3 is TGTGCCAGTAGTATAACGGGACAGGGGACTAACCAGCCCCAGCATTTT. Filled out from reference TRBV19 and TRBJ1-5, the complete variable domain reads DGGITQSPKYLFRKEGQNVTLSCEQNLNHDAMYWYRQDPGQGLRLIYYSQIVNDFQKGDIAEGYSVSREKKESFPLTVTSAQKNPTAFYLCASSITGQGTNQPQHFGDGTRLSIL.

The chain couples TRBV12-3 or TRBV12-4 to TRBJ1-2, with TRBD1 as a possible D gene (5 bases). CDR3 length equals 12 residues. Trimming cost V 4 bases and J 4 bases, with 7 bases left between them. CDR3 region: CASSYGGYGYTF. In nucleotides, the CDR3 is TGTGCCAGCAGTTACGGGGGCTATGGCTACACCTTC.

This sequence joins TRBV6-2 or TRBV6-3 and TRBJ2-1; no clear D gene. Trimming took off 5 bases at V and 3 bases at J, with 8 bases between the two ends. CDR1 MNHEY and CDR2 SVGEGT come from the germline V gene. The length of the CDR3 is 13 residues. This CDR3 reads CASSKDNYNEQFF. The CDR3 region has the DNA TGTGCCAGCAGTAAAGACAACTACAATGAGCAGTTCTTC.

The CDR3 nucleotides read TGTGCCAGTAGTTCCGGGAAGGGTTACGAGCAGTACTTC. This encodes CASSSGKGYEQYF. J is TRBJ2-7 and V is TRBV19; possible D gene TRBD2, 5 bases. The ends were cut back, 5 bases at V and 4 bases at J, with 12 bases in the middle. This CDR3 has 13 residues. The germline V gene has CDR1 LNHDA and CDR2 SQIVND (reference sequence).

The CDR3 DNA follows: TGTGCCAGCAGCAACCTAGCGGGAGATAACACCGGGGAGCTGTTTTTT. Translation gives CASSNLAGDNTGELFF. The gene calls are TRBV4-2 and TRBJ2-2, with 10 bases that match TRBD2. Germline CDR1 LGHNA, CDR2 YNFKEQ. The V segment lost 5 bases and the J segment 2 bases; nucleotides outside the gene matches: 5. This CDR3 region has 16 residues.

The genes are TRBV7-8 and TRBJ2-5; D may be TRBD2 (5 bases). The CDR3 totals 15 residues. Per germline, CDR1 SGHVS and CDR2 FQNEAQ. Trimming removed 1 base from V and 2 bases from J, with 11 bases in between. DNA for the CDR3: TGTGCCAGCAGCTTAGGAGGGTTCGGACAAGAGACCCAGTACTTC. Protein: CASSLGGFGQETQYF.

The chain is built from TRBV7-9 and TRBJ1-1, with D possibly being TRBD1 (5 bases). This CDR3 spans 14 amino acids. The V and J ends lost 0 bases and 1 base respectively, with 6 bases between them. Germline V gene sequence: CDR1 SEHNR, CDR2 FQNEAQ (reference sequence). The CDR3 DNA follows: TGTGCCAGCAGCTTAGCCGGGGGGAACACTGAAGCTTTCTTT. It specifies CASSLAGGNTEAFF.

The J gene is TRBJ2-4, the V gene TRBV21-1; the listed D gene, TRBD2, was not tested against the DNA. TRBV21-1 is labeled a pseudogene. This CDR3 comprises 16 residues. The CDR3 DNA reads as TGTGCCAGCAGCAAAATGTGTCTCTTAGCCAAAAACATTCAGTACTTC. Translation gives CASSKMCLLAKNIQYF.

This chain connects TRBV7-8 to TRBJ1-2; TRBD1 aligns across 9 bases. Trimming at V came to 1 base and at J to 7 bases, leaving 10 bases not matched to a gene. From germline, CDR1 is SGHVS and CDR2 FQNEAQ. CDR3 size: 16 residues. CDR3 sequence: CASSLEPGTGWSGYTF. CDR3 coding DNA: TGTGCCAGCAGCTTAGAACCTGGGACAGGGTGGTCTGGCTACACCTTC.

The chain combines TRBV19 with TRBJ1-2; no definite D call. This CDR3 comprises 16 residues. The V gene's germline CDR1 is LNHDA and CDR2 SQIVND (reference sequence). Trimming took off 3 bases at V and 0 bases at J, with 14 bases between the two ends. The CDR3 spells CASSMAPAEANYGYTF. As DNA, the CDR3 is TGTGCCAGTAGTATGGCCCCGGCCGAGGCTAACTATGGCTACACCTTC.

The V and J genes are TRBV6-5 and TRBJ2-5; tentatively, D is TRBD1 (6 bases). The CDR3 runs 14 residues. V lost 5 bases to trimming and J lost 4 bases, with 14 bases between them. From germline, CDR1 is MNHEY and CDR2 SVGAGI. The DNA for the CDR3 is TGTGCCAGCAGTCAGTCGACAGGTAGAGAGACCCAGTACTTC. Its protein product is CASSQSTGRETQYF.

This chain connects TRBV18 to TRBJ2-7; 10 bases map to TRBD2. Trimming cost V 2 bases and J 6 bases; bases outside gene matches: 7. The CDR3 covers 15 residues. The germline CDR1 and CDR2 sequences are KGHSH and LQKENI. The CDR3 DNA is TGTGCCAGCTCACCAACCCCTAGCGGGGGACGCGAGCAGTACTTC. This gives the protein CASSPTPSGGREQYF.

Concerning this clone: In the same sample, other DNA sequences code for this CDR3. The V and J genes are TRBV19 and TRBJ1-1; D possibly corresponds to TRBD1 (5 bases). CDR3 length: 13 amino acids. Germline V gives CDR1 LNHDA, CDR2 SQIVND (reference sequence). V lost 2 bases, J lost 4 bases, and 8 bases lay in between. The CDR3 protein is CASSIQGPTEAFF. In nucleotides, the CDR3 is TGTGCCAGTAGTATACAGGGTCCCACTGAAGCTTTCTTT.

The CDR3 nucleotides read TGTGCCAGCAGTTATGGGACTAGCGGTACAGATACGCAGTATTTT. Protein product: CASSYGTSGTDTQYF. The chain links TRBV6-5 to TRBJ2-3; TRBD2 agrees at 11 bases. The CDR3 has 15 amino acids. J lost 3 bases, V lost 3 bases, and 2 bases had no gene match. Germline CDR1 and CDR2: MNHEY and SVGAGI.

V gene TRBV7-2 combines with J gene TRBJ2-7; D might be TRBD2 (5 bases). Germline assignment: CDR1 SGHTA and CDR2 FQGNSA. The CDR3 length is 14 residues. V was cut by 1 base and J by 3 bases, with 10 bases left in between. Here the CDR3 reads CASSLESGNYEQYF. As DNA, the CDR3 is TGTGCCAGCAGCTTAGAGTCCGGGAACTACGAGCAGTACTTC.